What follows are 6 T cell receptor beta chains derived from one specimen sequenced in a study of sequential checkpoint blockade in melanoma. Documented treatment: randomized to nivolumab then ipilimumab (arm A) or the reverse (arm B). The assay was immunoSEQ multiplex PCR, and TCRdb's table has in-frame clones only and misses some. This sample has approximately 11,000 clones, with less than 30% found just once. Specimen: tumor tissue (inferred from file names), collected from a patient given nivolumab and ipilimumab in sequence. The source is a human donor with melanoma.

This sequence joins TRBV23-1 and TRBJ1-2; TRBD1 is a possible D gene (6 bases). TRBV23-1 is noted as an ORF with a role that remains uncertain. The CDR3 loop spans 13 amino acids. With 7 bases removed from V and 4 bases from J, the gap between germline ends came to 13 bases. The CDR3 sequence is CASTHGGGYGYTF. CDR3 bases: TGCGCCAGCACCCATGGGGGCGGCTATGGCTACACCTTC.

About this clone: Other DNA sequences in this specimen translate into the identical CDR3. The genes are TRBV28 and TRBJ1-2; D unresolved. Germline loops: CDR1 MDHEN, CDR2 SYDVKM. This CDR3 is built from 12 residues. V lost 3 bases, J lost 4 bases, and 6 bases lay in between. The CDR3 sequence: CASSFRSYGYTF. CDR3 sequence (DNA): TGTGCCAGCAGTTTCCGGAGCTATGGCTACACCTTC.

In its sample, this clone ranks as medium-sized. Written as DNA, the CDR3 is TGTGCCAGCAGCACCGGGACAGGAAGCACAGATACGCAGTATTTT. Its translation is CASSTGTGSTDTQYF. This chain connects TRBV11-3 to TRBJ2-3; 8 bases align to TRBD1. The CDR3 loop spans 15 amino acids. Germline V gene data show CDR1 as SGHNT and CDR2 as YENEEA. Trimming cost V 5 bases and J 0 bases; bases outside gene matches: 4.

CDR3 region: CASSKSGETWAGEQYF. DNA for the CDR3: TGTGCCAGCAGTAAATCGGGGGAAACGTGGGCGGGCGAGCAGTACTTC. The rearrangement links TRBV6-8 to TRBJ2-7, with TRBD2 as a possible D gene (6 bases). The CDR3 spans 16 residues. Germline V lookup: CDR1 MNHGY, CDR2 SAAAGT. V gave up 5 bases and J gave up 6 bases, with 23 bases separating them.

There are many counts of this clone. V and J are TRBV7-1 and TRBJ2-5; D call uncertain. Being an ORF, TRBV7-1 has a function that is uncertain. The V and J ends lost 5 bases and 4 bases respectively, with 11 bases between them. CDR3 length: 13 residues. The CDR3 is CASSPFPSETQYF. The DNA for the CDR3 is TGTGCCAGCAGCCCGTTCCCCTCAGAGACCCAGTACTTC.

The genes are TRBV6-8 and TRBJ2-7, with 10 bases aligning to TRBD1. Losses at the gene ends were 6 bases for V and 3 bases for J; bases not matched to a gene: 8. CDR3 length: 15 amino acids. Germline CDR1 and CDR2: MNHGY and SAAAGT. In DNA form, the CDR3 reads TGTGCCAGCAGCATCGGGACAGGGGACTACTACGAGCAGTACTTC. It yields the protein CASSIGTGDYYEQYF.